This record looks at one T cell receptor (beta chain) sequence and its context. Its antigen is as yet unknown. The data stem from a study of response to subunit inactivated influenza vaccine. General observations from the study: Few additional T cells are recruited per seasonal influenza vaccination, authors suggested.

The CDR3 runs 16 residues. The ends were cut back, 4 bases at V and 8 bases at J, with 23 bases in the middle. Germline values: CDR1 MGHRA, CDR2 YSYEKL. TCRdb itself ran the RT-PCR reads through MiXCR, one entry per CDR3 protein. Among about 310,000 distinct CDR3 sequences listed, about a fifth were seen once. Sequenced here: PBMCs from blood, sampled about 19 months after vaccination. The J gene is TRBJ1-2, the V gene TRBV4-1, with D maybe TRBD1 (6 bases). The clonotype was recovered from a man between 45 and 75 years old who received an inactivated influenza vaccine. CDR3 in amino acids: CASSLNRLRQETGYTF. CDR3 in DNA: TGCGCCAGCAGCCTCAACCGACTGAGACAGGAGACGGGCTACACCTTC.